This T cell receptor beta chain derives from a study of human T cells and chemical hapten exposure. Study at large: All patients underwent weekly scalp dosing with diphenylcyclopropenone for the full approximately 25-week study. Small volume differences among pooled libraries mainly caused per-sample TCR yield variation. General study points: Versus controls, significantly more large CDR3 similarity clusters arose from expanded TCRs.

Methods used by the authors: Individual samples carried between roughly 20,000 and 690,600 TCRs, with 95,638 as the median. TCRdb re-derived calls from the RACE reads in MiXCR, one entry per CDR3 protein. Here the V and J calls rest on TCRdb's processing, not on the authors' analysis. The top ten hold 2% to 2.5% of the sample, which has about 81,000 distinct CDR3 sequences, around 9.6% seen once. The time point was: patch test 2, 6 weeks after DPC sensitization. Treatment of the sample: therapeutic diphenylcyclopropenone sensitization with weekly scalp DPC. This clonotype was seen ten or more times. What it binds is not known. With 5 bases removed from V and 5 bases from J, the gap between germline ends came to 19 bases. Germline V gene lookup returns CDR1 LGHNT and CDR2 FRNRAP. The CDR3 length is 16 residues.

Material: whole blood, obtained in connection with sensitization to the hapten diphenylcyclopropenone (DPC). The receptor's source is a woman aged 30 to 39 with alopecia areata. Some clones in this sample may be carry-over from other donors' samples. This rearrangement joins TRBV12-5 to TRBJ2-1; D could derive from TRBD1 or TRBD2 (5 bases each). In nucleotides, the CDR3 is TGTGCTAGTGGTCGGCCGTTGGGGGTTTGGGACAATGAGCAGTTCTTC. Its translation is CASGRPLGVWDNEQFF. Together with reference TRBV12-5 and TRBJ2-1, the CDR3 gives the full variable domain: DARVTQTPRHKVTEMGQEVTMRCQPILGHNTVFWYRQTMMQGLELLAYFRNRAPLDDSGMPKDRFSAEMPDATLATLKIQPSEPRDSAVYFCASGRPLGVWDNEQFFGPGTRLTVL.